The T cell receptor beta chain described here comes from a study of technical replicates of blood from several donors. The CDR3 is 13 amino acids. CDR1 and CDR2 (germline): GTSNPN, SVGIG (reference sequence). Trimming removed 0 bases at V and 4 bases at J, with 9 bases between. Sequencing was performed with immunoSEQ multiplex PCR; in TCRdb, only in-frame clones are kept and a portion is missing. The sample has 75,000 to 95,000 clones; 75% to 90% are singletons. V and J are TRBV30 and TRBJ1-2; D gene unclear. The specimen was T cells isolated from PBMCs. The clonotype comes from a human donor in good health. The CDR3 region is CAWSVTGGYGYTF. In DNA, the CDR3 is TGTGCCTGGAGTGTAACGGGAGGCTATGGCTACACCTTC.